A selection of T cell receptor beta chains follows, all from one sample in a study of cytomegalovirus exposure and HLA in healthy donors. Repertoires were generated with immunoSEQ multiplex PCR, while TCRdb's copy carries only in-frame clones and drops some. The table shows some 200,000 clones, with approximately 80% occurring only once. Sequencing was carried out using PBMCs. These receptors were obtained from a girl aged 5 to 17 in good health and CMV-seronegative. Both conserved end residues are part of each CDR3. Each record gives: D gene, J gene, CDR3 length, clone size, V gene, CDR3 protein, CDR3 DNA. The D gene is left open where the match is weak. Rows may omit the clone size; those that give it use once, few, many or a size class.

- TRBJ1-4 16 once TRBV19 CASTYGGARVNEKLFF TGTGCCAGTACCTACGGCGGGGCCCGGGTAAATGAAAAACTGTTTTTT
- TRBJ1-6 12 - TRBV14 CASSQSFSPLHF TGTGCCAGCAGCCAATCTTTTTCACCCCTCCACTTT
- TRBJ1-6 15 - TRBV28 CASSLGQGFSSPLHF TGTGCCAGCAGTTTAGGGCAGGGATTCAGTTCACCCCTCCACTTT
- TRBJ2-3 16 - TRBV2 CASSQQGEYWTDTQYF TGTGCCAGCAGTCAACAGGGAGAGTATTGGACAGATACGCAGTATTTT
- TRBJ1-1 13 - TRBV27 CASSLSGETEAFF TGTGCCAGCAGTTTATCTGGTGAGACTGAAGCTTTCTTT
- TRBJ1-1 13 - TRBV18 CASSPLKGVEAFF TGTGCCAGCTCACCACTTAAGGGGGTTGAAGCTTTCTTT
- TRBJ1-6 12 - TRBV18 CASSPGSPPLHF TGTGCCAGCTCACCAGGGAGCCCACCCCTCCACTTT
- TRBJ1-1 15 few TRBV28 CASSQAQFMNTEAFF TGTGCCAGTTCCCAGGCACAATTCATGAACACTGAAGCTTTCTTT
TRBD1 TRBJ1-2 14 - TRBV28 CASEPGQGVVGYTF TGTGCCAGCGAACCCGGACAGGGGGTCGTGGGCTACACCTTC
- TRBJ2-1 14 once TRBV2 CASSDEGLNNEQFF TGTGCCAGCAGTGATGAGGGTCTCAACAATGAGCAGTTCTTC
TRBD2 TRBJ2-5 16 - TRBV28 CASSLGLAGEEETQYF TGTGCCAGCAGTTTAGGGCTAGCGGGAGAGGAAGAGACCCAGTACTTC
- TRBJ1-2 14 - TRBV5-4 CASSLVGTGIAYTF TGTGCCAGCAGCTTGGTGGGTACAGGGATCGCCTACACCTTC
TRBD1 TRBJ1-1 19 - TRBV4-1 CASSQVLLPKTGVNTEAFF TGCGCCAGCAGCCAAGTTTTACTCCCCAAGACAGGGGTGAACACTGAAGCTTTCTTT
- TRBJ2-5 15 - TRBV6-4 CASSDSGGQQETQYF TGTGCCAGCAGTGACTCTGGCGGGCAGCAAGAGACCCAGTACTTC
TRBD1 TRBJ1-4 14 - TRBV7-6 CASSSGTGNEKLFF TGTGCCAGCAGCTCCGGGACAGGGAATGAAAAACTGTTTTTT
- TRBJ2-7 15 once TRBV6-1 CASREARIEVYEQYF TGTGCCAGCCGAGAAGCTCGCATTGAGGTGTACGAGCAGTACTTC
- TRBJ2-7 15 - TRBV7-8 CASSGQGGGSYEQYF TGTGCCAGCAGCGGCCAGGGGGGAGGCTCCTACGAGCAGTACTTC
TRBD1 TRBJ2-7 15 - TRBV28 CASGQQGSAPYEQYF TGTGCCAGCGGACAACAGGGGAGTGCCCCCTACGAGCAGTACTTC
- TRBJ1-1 14 - TRBV19 CASSRGRENTEAFF TGTGCCAGTAGCAGAGGACGGGAGAACACTGAAGCTTTCTTT
- TRBJ1-5 16 once TRBV30 CAWSLRTAYSNQPQHF TGTGCCTGGAGTCTCAGGACAGCTTATAGCAATCAGCCCCAGCATTTT
- TRBJ2-1 14 - TRBV6-1 CASSLRPGVPSDFF TGTGCCAGCAGTCTCCGGCCAGGGGTTCCAAGCGATTTCTTC
- TRBJ1-2 13 few TRBV7-8 CASSLGGRVEYTF TGTGCCAGCAGCTTAGGAGGCAGGGTTGAGTACACCTTC
- TRBJ2-5 16 - TRBV9 CASSTNPGTPQETQYF TGTGCCAGCAGCACCAACCCCGGGACACCCCAAGAGACCCAGTACTTC
- TRBJ2-2 14 - TRBV28 CAGRGQQNTGELFF TGTGCCGGGCGGGGGCAGCAGAACACCGGGGAGCTGTTTTTT
- TRBJ2-7 10 once TRBV20-1 CSASGGDQYF TGCAGTGCCTCTGGCGGGGACCAGTACTTC
- TRBJ1-1 12 - TRBV19 CASSIQGMGAFF TGTGCCAGTAGTATACAGGGGATGGGAGCTTTCTTT
TRBD2 TRBJ2-4 16 - TRBV5-6 CASSAWGGRAKNIQYF TGTGCCAGCAGCGCATGGGGGGGGAGGGCCAAAAACATTCAGTACTTC
- TRBJ1-1 15 - TRBV11-2 CASSLEGEGWTEAFF TGTGCCAGCAGCTTGGAAGGGGAGGGGTGGACTGAAGCTTTCTTT
- TRBJ2-3 12 - TRBV11-2 CASSSGTDTQYF TGTGCCAGCAGCTCCGGCACAGATACGCAGTATTTT
- TRBJ2-4 15 - TRBV15 CATSRGSEGYNIQYF TGTGCCACCAGCAGAGGGTCGGAGGGTTATAACATTCAGTACTTC
TRBD1 TRBJ1-1 15 - TRBV18 CASSWGQPMNTEAFF TGTGCCAGCTCATGGGGACAGCCGATGAACACTGAAGCTTTCTTT
- TRBJ2-3 16 - TRBV7-2 CASSLGYRAGTDTQYF TGTGCCAGCAGCTTAGGGTACAGGGCTGGCACAGATACGCAGTATTTT
- TRBJ1-5 13 few TRBV2 CASRPQGDQPQHF TGTGCCAGCAGGCCCCAGGGCGATCAGCCCCAGCATTTT
- TRBJ2-1 16 few TRBV28 CASSSVTPTSYNEQFF TGTGCCAGCAGTTCCGTGACTCCTACTTCCTACAATGAGCAGTTCTTC
- TRBJ2-7 15 - TRBV11-2 CASSSFGRDSYEQYF TGTGCCAGCAGCTCCTTTGGCAGGGACTCCTACGAGCAGTACTTC
TRBD1 TRBJ1-3 19 - TRBV18 CASSPIKRLAGGPGNTIYF TGTGCCAGCTCACCAATAAAGAGGTTGGCAGGGGGACCTGGAAACACCATATATTTT
TRBD1 TRBJ1-5 24 - TRBV5-1 CASSSQTGHSRDRDRGLSNQPQHF TGCGCCAGCAGCTCCCAGACGGGTCACTCCCGGGACAGGGATCGGGGGCTTAGCAATCAGCCCCAGCATTTT
- TRBJ2-1 12 - TRBV19 CASSLGWDEQFF TGTGCCAGTAGTCTCGGGTGGGATGAGCAGTTCTTC
TRBD2 TRBJ2-7 15 - TRBV6-5 CASSTSGGPRYEQYF TGTGCCAGCAGTACCAGCGGGGGGCCTAGATACGAGCAGTACTTC
- TRBJ1-1 13 few TRBV30 CAWSSNRGTEAFF TGTGCCTGGAGTAGTAATCGGGGCACTGAAGCTTTCTTT
- TRBJ2-7 15 - TRBV15 CATSKGGIRTYEQYF TGTGCCACCAGCAAGGGGGGGATCCGGACCTACGAGCAGTACTTC
- TRBJ1-1 15 once TRBV28 CASRAGAGSNTEAFF TGTGCCAGCAGGGCGGGGGCAGGCTCTAACACTGAAGCTTTCTTT
- TRBJ1-1 16 - TRBV7-9 CSSSEQAGPMNTEAFF TGTTCCAGCAGCGAACAGGCGGGACCTATGAACACTGAAGCTTTCTTT
TRBD1 TRBJ1-4 17 - TRBV5-5 CASSLSSLGQGLEKLFF TGTGCCAGCAGCTTAAGTAGTTTGGGACAGGGTCTTGAAAAACTGTTTTTT
- TRBJ2-7 12 - TRBV6-1 CASSLTDYEQYF TGTGCCAGCAGTTTGACTGATTACGAGCAGTACTTC
TRBD1 TRBJ2-7 14 - TRBV27 CASSYGDSSYEQYF TGTGCCAGCAGTTATGGGGACAGTTCCTACGAGCAGTACTTC
TRBD1 TRBJ2-1 17 - TRBV4-1 CASSQENLGQTHNEQFF TGCGCCAGCAGCCAAGAAAATCTGGGACAGACACACAATGAGCAGTTCTTC
- TRBJ1-2 13 few TRBV29-1 CSVAYSYNYGYTF TGCAGCGTTGCCTACAGTTATAACTATGGCTACACCTTC
- TRBJ2-2 14 - TRBV11-2 CASSGHFNTGELFF TGTGCCAGCAGCGGGCACTTCAACACCGGGGAGCTGTTTTTT
- TRBJ1-1 15 few TRBV2 CASSDRWRMNTEAFF TGTGCCAGCAGTGACAGGTGGAGGATGAACACTGAAGCTTTCTTT
- TRBJ2-5 12 - TRBV5-3 CASGGDQETQYF TGTGCCAGCGGGGGAGACCAAGAGACCCAGTACTTC
- TRBJ2-1 14 - TRBV15 CATSPPGGLNEQFF TGTGCCACCAGCCCCCCCGGCGGGCTTAATGAGCAGTTCTTC
- TRBJ2-1 11 - TRBV20-1 CSALSIYKQFF TGCAGTGCCCTCTCCATATACAAGCAGTTCTTC
TRBD1 TRBJ1-5 14 - TRBV5-8 CASSGDRDNQPQHF TGTGCCAGCAGCGGGGACAGAGACAATCAGCCCCAGCATTTT
TRBD1 TRBJ2-3 15 - TRBV28 CASSFRQGSVDTQYF TGTGCCAGCAGTTTCCGACAGGGAAGTGTGGATACGCAGTATTTT
TRBD1 TRBJ1-1 16 - TRBV28 CASSLWGTGSSTEAFF TGTGCCAGCAGTTTATGGGGGACAGGTTCGAGCACTGAAGCTTTCTTT
- TRBJ2-1 13 - TRBV7-6 CASSLEFTDEQFF TGTGCCAGCAGCCTCGAGTTCACAGATGAGCAGTTCTTC